The 3 T cell receptor beta chains listed next were all sequenced from one sample in a study of blood T cell repertoires in COVID-19. Libraries were prepared by immunoSEQ multiplex PCR; TCRdb keeps only in-frame clonotypes and omits some of them. The table lists around 160,000 clones, around nine tenths of them singletons. Sequencing was carried out using PBMCs or T cells enriched from blood (not recorded which). The receptors were gathered from a woman aged 25 to 39 with acute COVID-19.

The chain has TRBV20-1 and TRBJ1-1; unclear D gene. V lost 6 bases to trimming and J lost 6 bases, with 2 bases between them. This CDR3 is 8 amino acids long. The germline gives CDR1 DFQATT, CDR2 SNEGSKA (reference sequence). CDR3 nucleotides: TGCAGTGCCTCTGAAGCTTTCTTT. The encoded protein is CSASEAFF.

This clone occurred a few times. J is TRBJ2-7 and V is TRBV5-4; 8 nucleotides agree with TRBD1. V was pared by 4 bases and J by 0 bases, with 6 bases of the junction left unmatched. Germline CDR1 and CDR2: SGHNT and YYREEE (reference sequence). The CDR3 loop spans 15 amino acids. CDR3 region: CASSPGTGASYEQYF. The CDR3, as DNA: TGTGCCAGCAGCCCAGGGACAGGAGCCTCCTACGAGCAGTACTTC.

This clone appeared a few times. The chain joins TRBV24-1 to TRBJ2-1, with TRBD1 identical over 8 bases. The trim removed 3 bases at V and 3 bases at J, leaving 3 bases unmatched. This CDR3 contains 15 residues. Germline loops: CDR1 KGHDR, CDR2 SFDVKD. The CDR3 DNA sequence: TGTGCCACCAGTGATGTCGGACAGGGCTACAATGAGCAGTTCTTC. Its translation: CATSDVGQGYNEQFF.